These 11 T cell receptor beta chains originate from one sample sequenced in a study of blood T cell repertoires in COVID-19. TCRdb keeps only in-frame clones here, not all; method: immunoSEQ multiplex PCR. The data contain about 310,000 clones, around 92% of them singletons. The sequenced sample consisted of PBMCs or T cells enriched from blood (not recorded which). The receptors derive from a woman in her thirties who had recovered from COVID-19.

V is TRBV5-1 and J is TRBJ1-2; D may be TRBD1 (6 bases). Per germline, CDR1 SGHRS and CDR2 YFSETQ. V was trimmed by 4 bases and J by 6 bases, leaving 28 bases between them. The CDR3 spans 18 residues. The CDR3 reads CASSLSIVQGSIRHGYTF. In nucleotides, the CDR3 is TGCGCCAGCAGCCTGTCGATAGTACAGGGTAGTATTAGGCATGGCTACACCTTC.

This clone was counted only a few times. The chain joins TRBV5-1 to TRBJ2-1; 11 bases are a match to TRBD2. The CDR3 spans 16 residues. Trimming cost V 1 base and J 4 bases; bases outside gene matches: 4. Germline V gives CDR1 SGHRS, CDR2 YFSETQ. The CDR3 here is CASSLTGLAGYNEQFF. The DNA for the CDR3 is TGCGCCAGCAGCTTGACAGGACTAGCGGGTTACAATGAGCAGTTCTTC.

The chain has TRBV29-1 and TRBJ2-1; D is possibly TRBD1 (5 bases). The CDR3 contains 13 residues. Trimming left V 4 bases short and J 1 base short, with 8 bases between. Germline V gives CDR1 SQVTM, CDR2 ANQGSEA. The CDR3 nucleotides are TGCAGCGTTGGGAGACAGTCCTACAATGAGCAGTTCTTC. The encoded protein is CSVGRQSYNEQFF.

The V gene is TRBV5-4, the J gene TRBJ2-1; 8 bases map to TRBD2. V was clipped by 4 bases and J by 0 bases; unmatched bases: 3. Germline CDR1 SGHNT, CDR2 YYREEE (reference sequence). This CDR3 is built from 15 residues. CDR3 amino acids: CASSETSGSYNEQFF. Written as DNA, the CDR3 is TGTGCCAGCAGCGAAACTAGCGGCTCCTACAATGAGCAGTTCTTC.

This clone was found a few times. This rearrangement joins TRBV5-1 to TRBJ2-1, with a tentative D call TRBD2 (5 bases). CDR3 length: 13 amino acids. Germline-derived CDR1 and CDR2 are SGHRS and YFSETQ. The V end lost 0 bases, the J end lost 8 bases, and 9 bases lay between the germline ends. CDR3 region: CASSLAPEDEQFF. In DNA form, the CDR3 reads TGCGCCAGCAGCTTGGCCCCGGAGGATGAGCAGTTCTTC.

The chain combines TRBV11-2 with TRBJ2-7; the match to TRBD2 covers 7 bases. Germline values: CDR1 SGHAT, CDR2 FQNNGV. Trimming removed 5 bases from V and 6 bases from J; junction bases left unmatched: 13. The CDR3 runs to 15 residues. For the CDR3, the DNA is TGTGCCAGCAGCCCGCCCTCTCGCGGGAGTATCGAGCAGTACTTC. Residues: CASSPPSRGSIEQYF.

The CDR3 region has the DNA TGCGCCAGCAGTAATGACAGGGCCACTGAAGCTTTCTTT. As protein: CASSNDRATEAFF. The V call is TRBV10-2, the J call TRBJ1-1; 7 bases are a match to TRBD1. Per germline, CDR1 WSHSY and CDR2 SAAADI. V lost 5 bases and J lost 4; bases outside the gene matches: 4. This CDR3 comprises 13 residues.

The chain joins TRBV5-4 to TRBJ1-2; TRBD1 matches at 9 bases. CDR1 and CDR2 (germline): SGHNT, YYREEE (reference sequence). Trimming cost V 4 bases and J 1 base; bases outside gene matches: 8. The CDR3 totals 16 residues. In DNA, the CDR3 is TGTGCCAGCAGCCGGGACAGGGCAAACTTTAACTATGGCTACACCTTC. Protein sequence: CASSRDRANFNYGYTF. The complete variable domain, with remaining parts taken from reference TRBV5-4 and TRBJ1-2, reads ETGVTQSPTHLIKTRGQQVTLRCSSQSGHNTVSWYQQALGQGPQFIFQYYREEENGRGNFPPRFSGLQFPNYSSELNVNALELDDSALYLCASSRDRANFNYGYTFGSGTRLTVV.

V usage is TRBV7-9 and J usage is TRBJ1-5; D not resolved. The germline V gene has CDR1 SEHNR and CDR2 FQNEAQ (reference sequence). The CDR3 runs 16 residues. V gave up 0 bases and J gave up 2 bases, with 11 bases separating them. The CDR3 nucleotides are TGTGCCAGCAGCTTAGCAAGAGTAGAGGGCAATCAGCCCCAGCATTTT. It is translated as CASSLARVEGNQPQHF.

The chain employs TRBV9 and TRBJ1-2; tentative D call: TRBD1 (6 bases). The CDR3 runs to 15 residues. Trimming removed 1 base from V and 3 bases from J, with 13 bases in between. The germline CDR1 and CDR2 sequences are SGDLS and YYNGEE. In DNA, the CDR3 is TGTGCCAGCAGCGTACCTCCGACAGGCTACTATGGCTACACCTTC. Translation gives CASSVPPTGYYGYTF. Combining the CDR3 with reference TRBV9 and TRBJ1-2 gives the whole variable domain DSGVTQTPKHLITATGQRVTLRCSPRSGDLSVYWYQQSLDQGLQFLIQYYNGEERAKGNILERFSAQQFPDLHSELNLSSLELGDSALYFCASSVPPTGYYGYTFGSGTRLTVV.

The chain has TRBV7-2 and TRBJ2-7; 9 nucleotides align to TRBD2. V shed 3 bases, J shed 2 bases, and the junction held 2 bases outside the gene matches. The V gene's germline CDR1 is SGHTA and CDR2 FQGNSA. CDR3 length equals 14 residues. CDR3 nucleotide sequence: TGTGCCAGCAGCTTCTCTAGCGGGACCTACGAGCAGTACTTC. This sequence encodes CASSFSSGTYEQYF.